The sequence of this TCR beta chain was determined in a study of control samples from healthy donors and cancer patients. TCRdb's table, derived via immunoSEQ multiplex PCR, lists solely in-frame clones and lacks some. The sample has about 89,000 clones, about nine tenths seen once. CDR3 length: 13 residues. V lost 3 bases and J lost 2, with 5 bases in between. This TCR came from a man aged 25-40 years in good health. Sequenced sample: blood. This chain joins TRBV12-3 or TRBV12-4 and TRBJ1-5; D call uncertain. CDR3 nucleotide sequence: TGTGCCAGCAGTTTTTCGGGCAATCAGCCCCAGCATTTT. Translated: CASSFSGNQPQHF.